Each of the 12 T cell receptor beta chains below was sequenced from the same sample in a study of cytomegalovirus exposure and HLA in healthy donors. The method was immunoSEQ multiplex PCR; TCRdb's version includes in-frame clones alone and lacks a portion of them. The sample includes approximately 150,000 clones, approximately 87% seen only once; the top ten take 1.4%. Sequencing was done on a sample of PBMCs. Source of these receptors: a woman in her twenties or thirties in good health and CMV-seronegative.

CDR3 loop: CASSFGQGLNTEAFF. CDR3 DNA: TGCGCCAGCAGCTTTGGACAGGGTCTGAACACTGAAGCTTTCTTT. The V call is TRBV5-1, the J call TRBJ1-1, with TRBD1 matching 8 bases. Germline V lookup: CDR1 SGHRS, CDR2 YFSETQ. Trimming cost V 2 bases and J 0 bases; bases outside gene matches: 3. The CDR3 spans 15 residues.

The chain combines TRBV2 with TRBJ2-5, with a weak D call TRBD2 (5 bases). CDR3 length: 13 amino acids. Trimming removed 4 bases at V and 7 bases at J, with 13 bases between. Germline CDR1 is SNHLY and CDR2 is FYNNEI. The CDR3 loop reads CASSVDPAGTQYF. The CDR3 nucleotides are TGTGCCAGCAGTGTTGACCCGGCGGGGACCCAGTACTTC. Complete variable domain (other parts from reference TRBV2 and TRBJ2-5): EPEVTQTPSHQVTQMGQEVILRCVPISNHLYFYWYRQILGQKVEFLVSFYNNEISEKSEIFDDQFSVERPDGSNFTLKIRSTKLEDSAMYFCASSVDPAGTQYFGPGTRLLVL.

CDR3 nucleotides: TGTGCCAGTAGTATGTACACGGGGGGGTTTTCACCCCTCCACTTT. Translation: CASSMYTGGFSPLHF. J is TRBJ1-6 and V is TRBV19, with D possibly being TRBD1 (5 bases). The ends were cut back, 3 bases at V and 9 bases at J, with 15 bases in the middle. The CDR3 is 15 residues long. Looked up from germline, CDR1 is LNHDA and CDR2 is SQIVND (reference sequence).

The rearrangement links TRBV19 to TRBJ1-2; D is unclear. Germline V lookup: CDR1 LNHDA, CDR2 SQIVND (reference sequence). This CDR3 has 12 residues. Trimming stripped 6 bases from V and 0 bases from J, with 5 bases between. The CDR3 loop reads CASSGTNYGYTF. CDR3 coding DNA: TGTGCCAGTAGCGGGACTAACTATGGCTACACCTTC.

The chain is built from TRBV5-4 and TRBJ2-5; TRBD2 aligns across 9 bases. The CDR3 consists of 16 residues. Germline V lookup: CDR1 SGHNT, CDR2 YYREEE (reference sequence). With 4 bases clipped from V and 2 bases from J, the junction kept 9 bases outside the gene matches. The CDR3 region is CASSQNSGRAQETQYF. The CDR3 region has the DNA TGTGCCAGCAGCCAGAATAGCGGGAGAGCACAAGAGACCCAGTACTTC.

The J gene is TRBJ2-2, the V gene TRBV5-6; 9 positions agree with TRBD1. The V segment lost 4 bases and the J segment 4 bases; nucleotides outside the gene matches: 8. The V gene's germline CDR1 is SGHDT and CDR2 YYEEEE. The length of the CDR3 is 16 residues. The chain's CDR3 is CASSRPGQGVTGELFF. The CDR3 coding sequence is TGTGCCAGCAGCCGTCCGGGACAGGGAGTCACCGGGGAGCTGTTTTTT.

V is TRBV4-3 and J is TRBJ2-1; TRBD1 matches 11 bases. V lost 0 bases, J lost 8 bases, and 12 bases stayed unmatched. Germline V gene data show CDR1 as LGHNA and CDR2 as YSLEER. The CDR3 extends over 18 amino acids. In DNA, the CDR3 is TGCGCCAGCAGCCAAGATGGGTCCGGGGACAGGGGGTTACATGAGCAGTTCTTC. Its translation: CASSQDGSGDRGLHEQFF.

The chain joins TRBV9 to TRBJ2-7; the match to TRBD2 covers 14 bases. Germline-derived CDR1 and CDR2 are SGDLS and YYNGEE. This CDR3 spans 14 amino acids. After removal of 3 bases from V and 7 bases from J, the junction contained 3 bases not matched to a gene. The CDR3 loop reads CASSARTSGGEQYF. Written as DNA, the CDR3 is TGTGCCAGCAGCGCCAGGACTAGCGGGGGGGAGCAGTACTTC.

The chain employs TRBV7-9 and TRBJ2-1, with TRBD1 matching over 7 bases. In germline, CDR1 is SEHNR, CDR2 FQNEAQ (reference sequence). This CDR3 region has 16 residues. J gave up 3 bases and V 5 bases, and 10 bases lay outside the gene matches. This chain's CDR3 is CASSPRGQQIYNEQFF. Here the CDR3 DNA reads TGTGCCAGCAGCCCTCGGGGACAGCAGATCTACAATGAGCAGTTCTTC.

This clone was counted a few times. The V call is TRBV25-1, the J call TRBJ1-6, with D perhaps TRBD1 (5 bases). CDR1 and CDR2 from the germline V gene are MGHDK and SYGVNS. Deletions cut 6 bases from V and 7 bases from J, with 10 bases between. The CDR3 is 13 amino acids. Here the CDR3 DNA reads TGTGCCAGCAGGGGGCCTATCAATTCACCCCTCCACTTT. Translated, it gives CASRGPINSPLHF.

The V gene is TRBV27, the J gene TRBJ2-5; 8 nucleotides line up with TRBD1. CDR3 size: 15 residues. Germline V gene sequence: CDR1 MNHEY, CDR2 SMNVEV (reference sequence). Losses at the gene ends were 5 bases for V and 0 bases for J; bases not matched to a gene: 5. CDR3 sequence (DNA): TGTGCCAGCAGTCAGGACAGGGTCTACCAAGAGACCCAGTACTTC. It yields the protein CASSQDRVYQETQYF.

This clone was picked up a small number of times. This chain joins TRBV2 and TRBJ1-6; TRBD1 is a possible D gene (6 bases). Germline assignment: CDR1 SNHLY and CDR2 FYNNEI. The CDR3 spans 15 residues. Trimming removed 3 bases at V and 9 bases at J, with 15 bases between. CDR3 in DNA: TGTGCCAGCAGTGACACAGGGCTGATTGGTTCACCCCTCCACTTT. It translates to CASSDTGLIGSPLHF.